A selection of T cell receptor beta chains follows, all from one sample in a study of T cell changes during pregnancy in multiple sclerosis. Assay: immunoSEQ multiplex PCR; the TCRdb copy retains only in-frame clones and omits some. The sample yields 10,000 to 12,000 clones, around 89% seen once. Source: CD8+ T cells from peripheral blood mononuclear cells, taken in the first trimester of pregnancy. These receptor sequences come from a female donor in good health, enrolled as a control in a pregnancy study. CDR3s include the opening cysteine and the closing phenylalanine or tryptophan. Each record gives: J gene, D gene, V gene, clone size, CDR3 DNA, CDR3 protein. The D gene is left open where the match is weak. Size is omitted from some rows. Given values are once, few, many or a class for expanded clones.

j_gene: TRBJ1-1
d_gene: .
v_gene: TRBV5-6
abundance: .
CDR3nt: TGTGCCAGCAGCTTAGGGGGGGGGTACACTGAAGCTTTCTTT
CDR3aa: CASSLGGGYTEAFF

j_gene: TRBJ2-7
d_gene: TRBD1
v_gene: TRBV7-9
abundance: .
CDR3nt: TGTGCCAGCAGCATCTTGGGACAGGCTAACATCTACGAGCAGTACTTC
CDR3aa: CASSILGQANIYEQYF

j_gene: TRBJ1-3
d_gene: .
v_gene: TRBV29-1
abundance: .
CDR3nt: TGCAGCGTCTTTGTCACAGCCACCAACCTAAACACCATATATTTT
CDR3aa: CSVFVTATNLNTIYF

j_gene: TRBJ2-5
d_gene: TRBD2
v_gene: TRBV30
abundance: .
CDR3nt: TGTGCCTGGAGTGGCGGGGGGGCGTTAGAGACCCAGTACTTC
CDR3aa: CAWSGGGALETQYF

j_gene: TRBJ1-5
d_gene: TRBD1
v_gene: TRBV4-1
abundance: .
CDR3nt: TGCGCCAGCAGCCAGAGACTAGGGACAGGGAGGTATCAGCCCCAGCATTTT
CDR3aa: CASSQRLGTGRYQPQHF

j_gene: TRBJ2-7
d_gene: TRBD1
v_gene: TRBV13
abundance: .
CDR3nt: TGTGCCAGCAGCTTTGGCAGGGGGCCCGAGCAGTACTTC
CDR3aa: CASSFGRGPEQYF

j_gene: TRBJ2-1
d_gene: TRBD2
v_gene: TRBV4-2
abundance: .
CDR3nt: TGTGCCAGCAGCCAAGATCTCGGCGGGGGGGCGGATGAGCAGTTCTTC
CDR3aa: CASSQDLGGGADEQFF

j_gene: TRBJ2-7
d_gene: TRBD1
v_gene: TRBV7-9
abundance: .
CDR3nt: TGTGCCAGCAGCCTGAGACAAGACAGGGCGGGTAGCTCCTACGAGCAGTACTTC
CDR3aa: CASSLRQDRAGSSYEQYF

j_gene: TRBJ2-2
d_gene: TRBD2
v_gene: TRBV29-1
abundance: .
CDR3nt: TGCAGCGCAGACGGACTAGCGGGGACTACCGGGGAGCTGTTTTTT
CDR3aa: CSADGLAGTTGELFF

j_gene: TRBJ2-1
d_gene: TRBD1
v_gene: TRBV4-1
abundance: .
CDR3nt: TGCGCCAGCAGCCCTCGACAGGGCAATGAGCAGTTCTTC
CDR3aa: CASSPRQGNEQFF

j_gene: TRBJ2-3
d_gene: TRBD2
v_gene: TRBV2
abundance: .
CDR3nt: TGTGCCAGCAGTGACCCTAGCGGGGGGGAAGATACGCAGTATTTT
CDR3aa: CASSDPSGGEDTQYF

j_gene: TRBJ1-2
d_gene: .
v_gene: TRBV7-9
abundance: .
CDR3nt: TGTGCCAGCAGCTTAGGTTCACAGCACTATGGCTACACCTTC
CDR3aa: CASSLGSQHYGYTF

j_gene: TRBJ2-7
d_gene: .
v_gene: TRBV7-9
abundance: once
CDR3nt: TGTGCCAGCAGCTCAGGGTATACCTACGAGCAGTACTTC
CDR3aa: CASSSGYTYEQYF

j_gene: TRBJ2-2
d_gene: TRBD2
v_gene: TRBV6-1
abundance: medium-sized
CDR3nt: TGTGCCAGCAGTGAAGTAGGCGGGGGGTGGGGCACCGGGGAGCTGTTTTTT
CDR3aa: CASSEVGGGWGTGELFF

j_gene: TRBJ2-7
d_gene: TRBD2
v_gene: TRBV5-5
abundance: .
CDR3nt: TGTGCCAGCAGCGGGGGGGAAGATAGGGCGGATCCCTACGAGCAGTACTTC
CDR3aa: CASSGGEDRADPYEQYF

j_gene: TRBJ1-1
d_gene: .
v_gene: TRBV27
abundance: .
CDR3nt: TGTGCCAGCAGTCCGGGTTCGGGCACTGAAGCTTTCTTT
CDR3aa: CASSPGSGTEAFF

j_gene: TRBJ2-7
d_gene: TRBD1
v_gene: TRBV5-4
abundance: .
CDR3nt: TGTGCCAGCAGCTCGGGACAGGCCCGCTCCTACGAGCAGTACTTC
CDR3aa: CASSSGQARSYEQYF

j_gene: TRBJ1-1
d_gene: TRBD1
v_gene: TRBV6-5
abundance: .
CDR3nt: TGTGCCAGCTCGACAGGGGGATCTGAAGCTTTCTTT
CDR3aa: CASSTGGSEAFF

j_gene: TRBJ1-5
d_gene: .
v_gene: TRBV15
abundance: once
CDR3nt: TGTGCCACCAGCAGAGACCTTAGCAATCAGCCCCAGCATTTT
CDR3aa: CATSRDLSNQPQHF

j_gene: TRBJ1-2
d_gene: .
v_gene: TRBV30
abundance: .
CDR3nt: TGTGCCTGGAGTGTACGGAGCAGGGGATCGGATGGCTACACCTTC
CDR3aa: CAWSVRSRGSDGYTF

j_gene: TRBJ2-3
d_gene: TRBD2
v_gene: TRBV7-2
abundance: .
CDR3nt: TGTGCCAGCAGCCAACTAGCGGGTAGGAACCAAGATACGCAGTATTTT
CDR3aa: CASSQLAGRNQDTQYF

j_gene: TRBJ1-3
d_gene: .
v_gene: TRBV9
abundance: .
CDR3nt: TGTGCCAGCAGCTCTGGGACTAATCCCGGAAACACCATATATTTT
CDR3aa: CASSSGTNPGNTIYF

j_gene: TRBJ2-3
d_gene: TRBD2
v_gene: TRBV6-4
abundance: .
CDR3nt: TGTGCCAGCAGTGAGAGGGCTAGCGGGGGCACAGATACGCAGTATTTT
CDR3aa: CASSERASGGTDTQYF

j_gene: TRBJ1-6
d_gene: .
v_gene: TRBV6-5
abundance: .
CDR3nt: TGTGCCAGCAGTTACTCCGACACAAGGGAGAATTCACCCCTCCACTTT
CDR3aa: CASSYSDTRENSPLHF

j_gene: TRBJ1-2
d_gene: .
v_gene: TRBV10-2
abundance: .
CDR3nt: TGCGCCAGCAGCCCAGGTCCCGACAGCTCTAACTATGGCTACACCTTC
CDR3aa: CASSPGPDSSNYGYTF

j_gene: TRBJ1-6
d_gene: TRBD1
v_gene: TRBV19
abundance: .
CDR3nt: TGTGCCAGTAGTGTCTCGACAGGGATTGCTAATTCACCCCTCCACTTT
CDR3aa: CASSVSTGIANSPLHF

j_gene: TRBJ2-3
d_gene: TRBD2
v_gene: TRBV6-5
abundance: .
CDR3nt: TGTGCCAGCGGCCGCGGGGGGGCCGCAGATACGCAGTATTTT
CDR3aa: CASGRGGAADTQYF

j_gene: TRBJ2-1
d_gene: TRBD1
v_gene: TRBV7-6
abundance: .
CDR3nt: TGTGCCAGCAGCTTAGTAACAGGGGGCAGGTATGAGCAGTTCTTC
CDR3aa: CASSLVTGGRYEQFF